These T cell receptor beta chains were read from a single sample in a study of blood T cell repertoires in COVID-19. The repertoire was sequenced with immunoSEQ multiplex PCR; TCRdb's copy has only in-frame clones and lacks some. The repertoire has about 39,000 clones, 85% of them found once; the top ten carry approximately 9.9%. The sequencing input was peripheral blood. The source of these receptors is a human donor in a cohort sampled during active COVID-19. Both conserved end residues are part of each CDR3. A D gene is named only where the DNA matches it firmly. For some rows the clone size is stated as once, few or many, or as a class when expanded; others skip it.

cdr3_nt: TGCGCCAGCGCCCCCGGGAGGGACTCGACGGGATTCTTT
cdr3_aa: CASAPGRDSTGFF
v_call: TRBV5-1
clone_size: few
j_call: TRBJ1-1
d_call: -

cdr3_nt: TGCAGTGCTAGTCTGTCGGCAGGGGATTCACCCCTCCACTTT
cdr3_aa: CSASLSAGDSPLHF
v_call: TRBV20-1
clone_size: -
j_call: TRBJ1-6
d_call: -

cdr3_nt: TGTGCCAGCTCACCACCGCTCGACAGCGGGTACACCTTC
cdr3_aa: CASSPPLDSGYTF
v_call: TRBV18
clone_size: once
j_call: TRBJ1-2
d_call: -

cdr3_nt: TGTGCCAGCAGCCAAGAAGACCCCTACAGTGGGACAGACACCGGGGAGCTGTTTTTT
cdr3_aa: CASSQEDPYSGTDTGELFF
v_call: TRBV3-1/TRBV3-2
clone_size: -
j_call: TRBJ2-2
d_call: TRBD1

cdr3_nt: TGTGCCAGCAGTCCCGGACAGGGGCGGTACGGCTACACCTTC
cdr3_aa: CASSPGQGRYGYTF
v_call: TRBV27
clone_size: -
j_call: TRBJ1-2
d_call: TRBD1

cdr3_nt: TGTGCCAGCAGCCCCAGTAGCGGGAGCTCCTACAATGAGCAGTTCTTC
cdr3_aa: CASSPSSGSSYNEQFF
v_call: TRBV7-3
clone_size: -
j_call: TRBJ2-1
d_call: TRBD2

cdr3_nt: TGTGCCAGCAGCTTAAATCAAGGAAACACCATATATTTT
cdr3_aa: CASSLNQGNTIYF
v_call: TRBV11-3
clone_size: -
j_call: TRBJ1-3
d_call: -

cdr3_nt: TGTGCCAGCAGCTTGGCAAGCGGATCGGAAAGCTACGAGCAGTACTTC
cdr3_aa: CASSLASGSESYEQYF
v_call: TRBV5-4
clone_size: -
j_call: TRBJ2-7
d_call: -

cdr3_nt: TGTGCCAGCAGACCCCCGGGACTATTAAATGAGCAGTTCTTC
cdr3_aa: CASRPPGLLNEQFF
v_call: TRBV6-6
clone_size: -
j_call: TRBJ2-1
d_call: TRBD2

cdr3_nt: TGTGCCAGCAGCCCGCAGCGGGACTACGAGCAGTACTTC
cdr3_aa: CASSPQRDYEQYF
v_call: TRBV7-2
clone_size: once
j_call: TRBJ2-7
d_call: TRBD2

cdr3_nt: TGTGCCTGGGCACCTCCGGGACACCTTGTAGCCAAAAACATTCAGTACTTC
cdr3_aa: CAWAPPGHLVAKNIQYF
v_call: TRBV30
clone_size: -
j_call: TRBJ2-4
d_call: -

cdr3_nt: TGCGCCAGCAGCCCCGGGACAGTAAACACTGAAGCTTTCTTT
cdr3_aa: CASSPGTVNTEAFF
v_call: TRBV5-1
clone_size: -
j_call: TRBJ1-1
d_call: TRBD1

cdr3_nt: TGTGCCAGCCGAGGGGGTGGAACAACTAATGAAAAACTGTTTTTT
cdr3_aa: CASRGGGTTNEKLFF
v_call: TRBV27
clone_size: -
j_call: TRBJ1-4
d_call: -

cdr3_nt: TGTGCCAGCAGACCCAGACAGGGGGCTCAGCCCCAGCATTTT
cdr3_aa: CASRPRQGAQPQHF
v_call: TRBV27
clone_size: once
j_call: TRBJ1-5
d_call: TRBD1

cdr3_nt: TGTGCCAGCAGCGTCCCGGACAGGCCCAAAAGGAACACCGGGGAGCTGTTTTTT
cdr3_aa: CASSVPDRPKRNTGELFF
v_call: TRBV9
clone_size: -
j_call: TRBJ2-2
d_call: TRBD1